Listed here are 4 T cell receptor beta chains from one sample, sequenced in a study of Ad26.COV2.S vaccination and SARS-CoV-2 variants. This sample's treatment: some 19 received Ad26.COV2.S at low or high dose, single or two shots; about 5 received placebo; per-sample allocation not given. Sample collection was performed on day 63 after the first vaccine or placebo injection. The method was immunoSEQ multiplex PCR; TCRdb's version includes in-frame clones alone and lacks a portion of them. The profile shows approximately 500,000 clones, approximately 88% of them singletons. Sequencing was performed on peripheral blood, taken in a trial of Ad26.COV2.S vaccine versus placebo. These receptors were obtained from a person aged 18-65 years who received the Ad26.COV2.S COVID-19 vaccine or a placebo.

The chain employs TRBV30 and TRBJ1-1; D gene uncertain. The ends were cut back, 1 base at V and 5 bases at J, with 5 bases in the middle. CDR1 and CDR2 (germline): GTSNPN, SVGIG (reference sequence). The CDR3 runs to 11 residues. The CDR3 coding sequence is TGTGCCTGGAGTGAGGTAACTGAAGCTTTCTTT. This translates into CAWSEVTEAFF.

The V call is TRBV9, the J call TRBJ1-6, with D perhaps TRBD1 (6 bases). V was clipped by 2 bases and J by 6 bases, with 12 bases between them. From germline, CDR1 is SGDLS and CDR2 YYNGEE. The CDR3 loop spans 15 amino acids. The CDR3: CASSVTDSPNSPLHF. The DNA for the CDR3 is TGTGCCAGCAGCGTGACGGACAGCCCTAATTCACCCCTCCACTTT.

This clone was picked up one time. The J gene is TRBJ2-3, the V gene TRBV2, with 9 bases fitting TRBD2. Germline V gene lookup returns CDR1 SNHLY and CDR2 FYNNEI. The length of the CDR3 is 16 residues. After removal of 6 bases from V and 1 base from J, the junction contained 8 bases not matched to a gene. The CDR3 loop is CASRQTGTSRTDTQYF. In DNA form, the CDR3 reads TGTGCCAGCAGGCAGACCGGGACTAGCCGCACAGATACGCAGTATTTT.

The gene calls are TRBV7-8 and TRBJ2-2; D call uncertain. The CDR3 length is 16 residues. CDR1 is SGHVS and CDR2 is FQNEAQ in the germline V gene. V lost 1 base and J lost 0, with 9 bases in between. The CDR3 coding sequence is TGTGCCAGCAGCTTAGGCTCGCGACCGAACACCGGGGAGCTGTTTTTT. Amino acid sequence: CASSLGSRPNTGELFF.